A selection of T cell receptor beta chains follows, all from one sample in a study of cytomegalovirus exposure and HLA in healthy donors. Repertoires were generated with immunoSEQ multiplex PCR, while TCRdb's copy carries only in-frame clones and drops some. The sample has 130,000 to 150,000 clones, 80% to 90% seen once; the top ten hold more than 3.5%. Sequencing was done on a sample of PBMCs. Source of these receptors: a woman in her thirties or forties in good health and CMV-seropositive. CDR3s include the opening cysteine and the closing phenylalanine or tryptophan. The order of the fields is J gene, clone size, V gene, D gene, CDR3 DNA, CDR3 protein. The D gene is left open where the match is weak. Clone size is shown for a subset of rows, as once, few, many or a class of expanded clone.

j_gene: TRBJ2-7; abundance: once; v_gene: TRBV5-1; d_gene: TRBD1; CDR3nt: TGCGCCAGCAGCTTGCCGGCTGTGAGGGACAGAAGCTCCTACGAGCAGTACTTC; CDR3aa: CASSLPAVRDRSSYEQYF
j_gene: TRBJ1-1; abundance: -; v_gene: TRBV4-2; d_gene: -; CDR3nt: TGTGCCAGCAGCCAAGACAGGAACACTGAAGCTTTCTTT; CDR3aa: CASSQDRNTEAFF
j_gene: TRBJ1-2; abundance: -; v_gene: TRBV28; d_gene: -; CDR3nt: TGTGCCAGCACGTTCGGGGACTATGGCTACACCTTC; CDR3aa: CASTFGDYGYTF
j_gene: TRBJ2-1; abundance: -; v_gene: TRBV4-1; d_gene: -; CDR3nt: TGCGCCAGCAGCGTACGTATGGGGGCAGGGTGGGACAATGAGCAGTTCTTC; CDR3aa: CASSVRMGAGWDNEQFF
j_gene: TRBJ2-6; abundance: -; v_gene: TRBV6-5; d_gene: -; CDR3nt: TGTGCCAGCAGTACAGGTTCTGGGGCCAACGTCCTGACTTTC; CDR3aa: CASSTGSGANVLTF
j_gene: TRBJ2-3; abundance: -; v_gene: TRBV6-4; d_gene: -; CDR3nt: TGTGCCAGCAGTCGGGACTTCACAGATACGCAGTATTTT; CDR3aa: CASSRDFTDTQYF
j_gene: TRBJ2-1; abundance: -; v_gene: TRBV7-9; d_gene: TRBD2; CDR3nt: TGTGCCAGCAGCGCAAGCGGGAGCTCCTACAATGAGCAGTTCTTC; CDR3aa: CASSASGSSYNEQFF
j_gene: TRBJ1-6; abundance: -; v_gene: TRBV11-2; d_gene: -; CDR3nt: TGTGCCAGCAGCCCCGGTACCGCACCCCTCCACTTT; CDR3aa: CASSPGTAPLHF
j_gene: TRBJ1-1; abundance: -; v_gene: TRBV19; d_gene: -; CDR3nt: TGTGCCAGTAGTAGCCCCCGGAGGGGCAGATTAAGCACTGAAGCTTTCTTT; CDR3aa: CASSSPRRGRLSTEAFF
j_gene: TRBJ2-3; abundance: -; v_gene: TRBV7-9; d_gene: TRBD1; CDR3nt: TGTGCCAGCAGCTTGACAGGGCCCACAGATACGCAGTATTTT; CDR3aa: CASSLTGPTDTQYF
j_gene: TRBJ1-1; abundance: -; v_gene: TRBV2; d_gene: -; CDR3nt: TGTGCCAGCAGGTATCTGAACACTGAAGCTTTCTTT; CDR3aa: CASRYLNTEAFF
j_gene: TRBJ2-1; abundance: -; v_gene: TRBV6-6; d_gene: TRBD1; CDR3nt: TGTGCCAGCAGTTACTCGACAGGGGGTAACAATGAGCAGTTCTTC; CDR3aa: CASSYSTGGNNEQFF
j_gene: TRBJ2-7; abundance: -; v_gene: TRBV25-1; d_gene: -; CDR3nt: TGTGCCAGCGCGGGCTACCACGAGCAGTACTTC; CDR3aa: CASAGYHEQYF
j_gene: TRBJ2-3; abundance: -; v_gene: TRBV28; d_gene: -; CDR3nt: TGTGCCAGCAGTTCGCAGGACAAGCACACAGATACGCAGTATTTT; CDR3aa: CASSSQDKHTDTQYF
j_gene: TRBJ2-1; abundance: -; v_gene: TRBV7-2; d_gene: -; CDR3nt: TGTGCCAGCAGCCCGCGGGGCTTAGGCAATGAGCAGTTCTTC; CDR3aa: CASSPRGLGNEQFF
j_gene: TRBJ1-6; abundance: -; v_gene: TRBV15; d_gene: -; CDR3nt: TGTGCCACCAGCAGAGAACCGGGGTCGCATTCACCCCTCCACTTT; CDR3aa: CATSREPGSHSPLHF
j_gene: TRBJ2-1; abundance: -; v_gene: TRBV15; d_gene: -; CDR3nt: TGTGCCACCAGCCCGCTAGGTCGCAATGAGCAGTTCTTC; CDR3aa: CATSPLGRNEQFF
j_gene: TRBJ1-4; abundance: -; v_gene: TRBV6-1; d_gene: TRBD1; CDR3nt: TGTGCCAGCAGTGCCGACTACGGGACAGGACTAACTGATGAAAAACTGTTTTTT; CDR3aa: CASSADYGTGLTDEKLFF
j_gene: TRBJ1-5; abundance: -; v_gene: TRBV28; d_gene: -; CDR3nt: TGTGCCAGCAAAAGAGACAGGCTCAATCAGCCCCAGCATTTT; CDR3aa: CASKRDRLNQPQHF
j_gene: TRBJ1-1; abundance: -; v_gene: TRBV18; d_gene: TRBD1; CDR3nt: TGTGCCAGCTCACCCTCAGGGGGCACTGAAGCTTTCTTT; CDR3aa: CASSPSGGTEAFF
j_gene: TRBJ1-1; abundance: few; v_gene: TRBV28; d_gene: -; CDR3nt: TGTGCCAGCACGGACACTGAAGCTTTCTTT; CDR3aa: CASTDTEAFF
j_gene: TRBJ1-4; abundance: few; v_gene: TRBV4-1; d_gene: -; CDR3nt: TGCGCCAGCAGCCACCCCTTGTCCAAACTGTTTTTT; CDR3aa: CASSHPLSKLFF
j_gene: TRBJ1-5; abundance: -; v_gene: TRBV7-2; d_gene: TRBD1; CDR3nt: TGTGCCAGCAGCTACGGGACAGGGGGCGGGCAGCCCCAGCATTTT; CDR3aa: CASSYGTGGGQPQHF
j_gene: TRBJ2-7; abundance: -; v_gene: TRBV18; d_gene: TRBD1; CDR3nt: TGTGCCAGCTCCCTTCCGACAGGGGGCGCTTCCGGCTACGAGCAGTACTTC; CDR3aa: CASSLPTGGASGYEQYF
j_gene: TRBJ2-7; abundance: -; v_gene: TRBV9; d_gene: -; CDR3nt: TGTGCCAGCAGCGCAGGGACACCCTCCTACGAGCAGTACTTC; CDR3aa: CASSAGTPSYEQYF
j_gene: TRBJ1-1; abundance: -; v_gene: TRBV7-8; d_gene: -; CDR3nt: TGTGCCAGCAGCTTAGTTGAGGGTAGGAACACTGAAGCTTTCTTT; CDR3aa: CASSLVEGRNTEAFF
j_gene: TRBJ2-3; abundance: few; v_gene: TRBV6-5; d_gene: -; CDR3nt: TGTGCCAGCGGGCGGGTCACAGATACGCAGTATTTT; CDR3aa: CASGRVTDTQYF
j_gene: TRBJ2-1; abundance: -; v_gene: TRBV6-1; d_gene: TRBD2; CDR3nt: TGTGCCAGCAGTGACAGCGGGGGGGGCGTCAATGAGCAGTTCTTC; CDR3aa: CASSDSGGGVNEQFF
j_gene: TRBJ1-4; abundance: -; v_gene: TRBV7-2; d_gene: TRBD1; CDR3nt: TGTGCCAGCAGTTTAGGGAACAGGGGCAGTGAAAAACTGTTTTTT; CDR3aa: CASSLGNRGSEKLFF
j_gene: TRBJ1-3; abundance: -; v_gene: TRBV5-4; d_gene: TRBD1; CDR3nt: TGTGCCAGCAGCCCCGGACAGGGCCGAAACACCATATATTTT; CDR3aa: CASSPGQGRNTIYF
j_gene: TRBJ2-7; abundance: -; v_gene: TRBV10-3; d_gene: -; CDR3nt: TGTGCCATCAGTCCCCAGAATGACGAGCAGTACTTC; CDR3aa: CAISPQNDEQYF
j_gene: TRBJ2-2; abundance: -; v_gene: TRBV5-4; d_gene: TRBD1; CDR3nt: TGTGCCAGCACCTCGGGTGGGGGGACAGGACTCACCGGGGAGCTGTTTTTT; CDR3aa: CASTSGGGTGLTGELFF
j_gene: TRBJ2-1; abundance: -; v_gene: TRBV10-3; d_gene: TRBD2; CDR3nt: TGTGCCACCGCGGGGATTAGCGGGGGCGGAAGCTCCTACAATGAGCAGTTCTTC; CDR3aa: CATAGISGGGSSYNEQFF
j_gene: TRBJ1-2; abundance: -; v_gene: TRBV7-9; d_gene: -; CDR3nt: TGTTCCAGCAGCCTCCCGACAGGTACTAACTATGGCTACACCTTC; CDR3aa: CSSSLPTGTNYGYTF
j_gene: TRBJ2-1; abundance: -; v_gene: TRBV29-1; d_gene: -; CDR3nt: TGCAGCGCGGGTCCATACAATGAGCAGTTCTTC; CDR3aa: CSAGPYNEQFF
j_gene: TRBJ1-2; abundance: -; v_gene: TRBV9; d_gene: -; CDR3nt: TGTGCCAGCAGCGTAGTCGGCGGGGGCTATGGCTACACCTTC; CDR3aa: CASSVVGGGYGYTF
j_gene: TRBJ1-6; abundance: -; v_gene: TRBV2; d_gene: -; CDR3nt: TGTGCCAGCAGACGTGAGGGTTCCACCTATAATTCACCCCTCCACTTT; CDR3aa: CASRREGSTYNSPLHF
j_gene: TRBJ2-5; abundance: -; v_gene: TRBV6-4; d_gene: -; CDR3nt: TGTGCCAGCAGTGACCCCCTGGGAGCCCAAGAGACCCAGTACTTC; CDR3aa: CASSDPLGAQETQYF
j_gene: TRBJ2-2; abundance: -; v_gene: TRBV18; d_gene: -; CDR3nt: TGTGCCAGCTCCACAGTTACGAACACCGGGGAGCTGTTTTTT; CDR3aa: CASSTVTNTGELFF
j_gene: TRBJ1-2; abundance: -; v_gene: TRBV4-3; d_gene: -; CDR3nt: TGCGCCAGCAGCCAAGATACTTTGACGGGAAACTATGGCTACACCTTC; CDR3aa: CASSQDTLTGNYGYTF
j_gene: TRBJ2-1; abundance: -; v_gene: TRBV30; d_gene: -; CDR3nt: TGTGCCTGGGGGGGCCCAGCGAACTCCTACAATGAGCAGTTCTTC; CDR3aa: CAWGGPANSYNEQFF
j_gene: TRBJ1-1; abundance: -; v_gene: TRBV25-1; d_gene: TRBD1; CDR3nt: TGTGCCAGCCGGACAGGGTGGGGCACTGAAGCTTTCTTT; CDR3aa: CASRTGWGTEAFF
j_gene: TRBJ1-1; abundance: -; v_gene: TRBV5-1; d_gene: -; CDR3nt: TGCGCCACCCGGGAGAGAGTGAACACTGAAGCTTTCTTT; CDR3aa: CATRERVNTEAFF
j_gene: TRBJ2-5; abundance: -; v_gene: TRBV14; d_gene: TRBD2; CDR3nt: TGTGCCAGCAGCTATGCCGGGACTAGCGGCTTACAAGAGACCCAGTACTTC; CDR3aa: CASSYAGTSGLQETQYF
j_gene: TRBJ2-5; abundance: -; v_gene: TRBV7-2; d_gene: -; CDR3nt: TGTGCCAGCAGCTTATACGGGGTCGGGGAGACCCAGTACTTC; CDR3aa: CASSLYGVGETQYF
j_gene: TRBJ2-2; abundance: once; v_gene: TRBV10-3; d_gene: -; CDR3nt: TGTGCCATCAGCAGGGGGGTCGGGGAGCTGTTTTTT; CDR3aa: CAISRGVGELFF
j_gene: TRBJ1-1; abundance: -; v_gene: TRBV30; d_gene: TRBD1; CDR3nt: TGTGCCTGGAATTGGGACAGGGTGAACACTGAAGCTTTCTTT; CDR3aa: CAWNWDRVNTEAFF
j_gene: TRBJ2-4; abundance: -; v_gene: TRBV28; d_gene: -; CDR3nt: TGTGCCAGCACCCAGGGGAGGGATGGATGGGGAAACATTCAGTACTTC; CDR3aa: CASTQGRDGWGNIQYF
j_gene: TRBJ1-5; abundance: -; v_gene: TRBV7-2; d_gene: TRBD1; CDR3nt: TGTGCCAGCAGCCCCTTCGACAGGGGGGTCCAGCCCCAGCATTTT; CDR3aa: CASSPFDRGVQPQHF
j_gene: TRBJ1-6; abundance: -; v_gene: TRBV27; d_gene: -; CDR3nt: TGTGCCAGCAGTCCCAGGGCGCATAATTCACCCCTCCACTTT; CDR3aa: CASSPRAHNSPLHF
j_gene: TRBJ2-7; abundance: -; v_gene: TRBV4-3; d_gene: TRBD2; CDR3nt: TGCGCCAGCAGCCGGGGTAGCGGGGGCTACAAGCAGTACTTC; CDR3aa: CASSRGSGGYKQYF
j_gene: TRBJ1-3; abundance: -; v_gene: TRBV7-7; d_gene: -; CDR3nt: TGTGCCGTTGGGACACCCGGAAACACCATATATTTT; CDR3aa: CAVGTPGNTIYF
j_gene: TRBJ2-5; abundance: -; v_gene: TRBV28; d_gene: TRBD2; CDR3nt: TGTGCCAGCAGTTCATCCCGACTAGCGCGACCTCAAGAGACCCAGTACTTC; CDR3aa: CASSSSRLARPQETQYF
j_gene: TRBJ2-1; abundance: -; v_gene: TRBV30; d_gene: TRBD2; CDR3nt: TGTGCCTGGAGTGGATTCCGGACTAGCATATCAAGTACGGTTTCCTACAATGAGCAGTTCTTC; CDR3aa: CAWSGFRTSISSTVSYNEQFF
j_gene: TRBJ2-2; abundance: -; v_gene: TRBV7-3; d_gene: TRBD2; CDR3nt: TGTGCCAGCAGCCCGAGGGCTAGCGGGGGCAACACCGGGGAGCTGTTTTTT; CDR3aa: CASSPRASGGNTGELFF
j_gene: TRBJ1-2; abundance: -; v_gene: TRBV2; d_gene: TRBD1; CDR3nt: TGTGCCAGCAGTGAAATAGGACAGGGAGGATATGGCTACACCTTC; CDR3aa: CASSEIGQGGYGYTF
j_gene: TRBJ2-1; abundance: -; v_gene: TRBV2; d_gene: TRBD2; CDR3nt: TGTGCCAGCAGTGATGGTATTGGCGGGAGCAATGAGCAGTTCTTC; CDR3aa: CASSDGIGGSNEQFF